The entry below gives a single T cell receptor (beta chain) sequence along with its context. Its specificity is not known. The sample originates from a study of graft-versus-host responses after intestinal transplantation. Study-wide results and limits: Peak circulating GvH clone levels were associated with early post-transplant HvG declines. Recipient marrow held GvH clones, some first seen in ileum or blood.

Germline CDR1 SGHDT, CDR2 YYEEEE. The CDR3 is 14 residues long. Trimming pared 0 bases from V and 5 bases from J, leaving 11 bases between. Sequenced by immunoSEQ multiplex PCR; TCRdb stores in-frame clones only, minus some. The table shows tens of thousands of clones, with just under 95% occurring only once. This chain connects TRBV5-6 to TRBJ2-5, with D perhaps matching TRBD1 (6 bases). The receptor comes from a human donor who received an intestinal transplant. The sequences come from unstimulated CD8+ T cells sorted from spleen or lymph node cells, collected before intestinal transplant. DNA of the CDR3: TGTGCCAGCAGCTTGGTCCCCACAGGGGAGACCCAGTACTTC. It specifies CASSLVPTGETQYF.